These 26 T cell receptor beta chains were all obtained from the same sample, sequenced in a study of CD8+CD57+ T cells in acquired aplastic anemia. An expansion of CD8+CD57+ cells by flow cytometry had been shown in patients chosen for sequencing. Genomic DNA, the template, was used for profiling of the TCR beta VDJ and CDR3. MiXCR, applied by TCRdb to the reads, yields one record per CDR3 protein. The profile covers hundreds of thousands of distinct CDR3 sequences, with 82% appearing a single time and roughly two fifths taken by the ten largest. Sequencing used sorted CD4+, CD8+, or CD8+CD57+ T cells (not recorded which) from PBMCs. Every receptor here comes from a human donor with aplastic anemia.

The rearrangement joins TRBV2 to TRBJ1-1; the match to TRBD1 covers 7 bases. The V gene end was trimmed by 7 bases and the J gene end by 4 bases; junction bases not matched to a gene: 6. The CDR3 covers 13 residues. CDR1 and CDR2 from the germline V gene are SNHLY and FYNNEI. In DNA form, the CDR3 reads TGTGCCAGCAAGGGGTCAGGGGGCACTGAAGCTTTCTTT. Its protein product is CASKGSGGTEAFF.

In regard to this clonotype: One end of the junction does not line up with germline, which may come from a read error. The genes are TRBV7-3 and TRBJ1-1; D is ambiguous. Germline V lookup: CDR1 SGHTA, CDR2 FQGTGA. The CDR3 is 18 residues long. CDR3 protein: CATSTPRGRTVSRTEAFF. The CDR3 region has the DNA TGTGCCACCAGCACGCCTCGTGGGCGTACAGTTTCGAGGACTGAAGCTTTCTTT.

This clonotype was seen only a few times. The CDR3 loop is CATSGFSGTVHYGTQYF. The CDR3 coding sequence is TGTGCCACCAGCGGCTTCTCCGGGACAGTACATTACGGGACCCAGTACTTC. This chain uses TRBV15 with TRBJ2-5, with 7 bases that match TRBD1. The length of the CDR3 is 17 residues. In germline, CDR1 is LNHNV, CDR2 YYDKDF (reference sequence). With 5 bases clipped from V and 7 bases from J, the junction kept 19 bases outside the gene matches.

The chain links TRBV9 to TRBJ2-3; 8 positions agree with TRBD2. Germline assignment: CDR1 SGDLS and CDR2 YYNGEE. The CDR3 runs to 18 residues. V trimming: 3 bases; J trimming: 1 base; junction bases outside the gene matches: 13. The CDR3 sequence: CASSAGLTTSGRTDTQYF. The CDR3 DNA sequence: TGTGCCAGCAGCGCAGGTCTTACTACTAGCGGTCGCACAGATACGCAGTATTTT.

This clonotype has only a few counts. The chain carries TRBV2 and TRBJ1-5; D is perhaps TRBD1 (5 bases). Germline V gives CDR1 SNHLY, CDR2 FYNNEI. V lost 5 bases to trimming and J lost 1 base, with 9 bases between them. The CDR3 contains 14 residues. The CDR3 loop reads CASSLRDSNQPQHF. DNA for the CDR3: TGTGCCAGCAGTCTACGGGACAGCAATCAGCCCCAGCATTTT.

With respect to this clonotype: This likely comes from a read error, as the CDR3 has no conserved phenylalanine or tryptophan at its end. The limits of the CDR3 on the DNA are not certain, so only TCRdb's listed CDR3 is given. V and J are TRBV7-3 and TRBJ2-1; the table's D call, TRBD1, was not checked against the DNA. The CDR3 has 13 amino acids, counting both end residues. CDR1 is SGHTA and CDR2 is FQGTGA in the germline V gene. The CDR3 here is CASSDRGSHEQTL.

This chain joins TRBV7-9 and TRBJ1-2, with a tentative D call TRBD1 (5 bases). The germline V gene encodes CDR1 SEHNR and CDR2 FQNEAQ (reference sequence). Trimming left V 3 bases short and J 5 bases short, with 25 bases between. CDR3 length equals 18 residues. CDR3 in DNA: TGTGCCAGCAGCTTTCAAGGAAGCGGGGGGAGCGATGAGTATGGCTACACCTTC. Amino acids: CASSFQGSGGSDEYGYTF.

The count of this clonotype is one. The CDR3 does not close with the conserved phenylalanine or tryptophan, likely indicating a read error. The DNA is omitted, as the CDR3 cannot be located on it reliably, and the CDR3 follows TCRdb's listing. The J gene is TRBJ1-5, the V gene TRBV2. The CDR3 spans 14 amino acids, including both terminal residues. CDR1 SNHLY and CDR2 FYNNEI come from the germline V gene. CDR3 sequence reads: CASSESYSNQHYHV.

This clonotype was recorded once. This chain connects TRBV10-1 to TRBJ2-7, with TRBD1 identical over 9 bases. V shed 4 bases and J 11 bases; nucleotides not matched to a gene: 15. The CDR3 has 15 amino acids. Germline V CDR1 and CDR2: WNHNN, SYGVQD (reference sequence). CDR3 coding DNA: TGCGCCAGCAGTGCATACAGGGGGCAAACGGGTACGAAGTACTTC. It codes for CASSAYRGQTGTKYF.

The chain couples TRBV7-9 to TRBJ2-5; D is uncertain. Trimming shortened V by 6 bases and J by 12 bases, and 20 bases separated the two germline ends. In germline, CDR1 is SEHNR, CDR2 FQNEAQ (reference sequence). This CDR3 is 13 amino acids long. CDR3 nucleotide sequence: TGTGCCAGCAGTTTCCGAGGTCAAGAGGAAGAGTACTTC. It codes for CASSFRGQEEEYF.

V gene TRBV19 combines with J gene TRBJ1-3; 7 nucleotides match TRBD1. CDR3 length equals 16 residues. Per the germline V gene, CDR1 is LNHDA and CDR2 is SQIVND (reference sequence). After removal of 4 bases from V and 0 bases from J, the junction contained 6 bases not matched to a gene. The CDR3 DNA follows: TGTGCCAGTAGTAGCGGACAGGCCCTCTCTGGAAACACCATATATTTT. It codes for CASSSGQALSGNTIYF. Combining the CDR3 with reference TRBV19 and TRBJ1-3 gives the whole variable domain DGGITQSPKYLFRKEGQNVTLSCEQNLNHDAMYWYRQDPGQGLRLIYYSQIVNDFQKGDIAEGYSVSREKKESFPLTVTSAQKNPTAFYLCASSSGQALSGNTIYFGEGSWLTVV.

Points on this clonotype: At one of its ends the junction is not consistent with the germline gene, which may arise from a read error. The chain uses TRBV2 and TRBJ2-1, with a possible D match to TRBD1 (7 bases). Germline-derived CDR1 and CDR2 are SNHLY and FYNNEI. This CDR3 is 16 amino acids long. CDR3 sequence: CASSQGGGDGQDVHLF. In nucleotides, the CDR3 is TGTGCCAGCAGCCAGGGGGGCGGAGACGGGCAGGATGTGCACCTATTC.

The chain recombines TRBV5-4 with TRBJ2-7; TRBD1 matches at 7 bases. The CDR3 consists of 18 residues. Germline loops: CDR1 SGHNT, CDR2 YYREEE (reference sequence). V shed 2 bases, J shed 1 base, and the junction held 15 bases outside the gene matches. The CDR3 sequence: CASSFPPDGTALSYEQYV. The DNA for the CDR3 is TGTGCCAGCAGCTTCCCCCCAGACGGGACAGCCCTTTCCTACGAGCAGTACGTC.

The chain employs TRBV3-1 and TRBJ1-1, with 7 bases aligning to TRBD1. V shed 4 bases and J 6 bases; nucleotides not matched to a gene: 11. CDR1 is LGHDT, CDR2 YNNKEL, per germline (reference sequence). The CDR3 has 15 amino acids. The CDR3 DNA reads as TGTGCCAGCAGCCCGGGTCAGACAGGGACCTCTGAAGCTTTCTTT. It is translated as CASSPGQTGTSEAFF.

A single count supports this clonotype. The CDR3 does not close with the conserved phenylalanine or tryptophan, likely indicating a read error. The limits of the CDR3 on the DNA are not certain, so only TCRdb's listed CDR3 is given. The rearrangement uses TRBV7-8 and TRBJ2-3; the table's D call of TRBD1 was not tested on the DNA. Germline V gene data show CDR1 as SGHVS and CDR2 as FQNEAQ. Inclusive of both ends, the CDR3 amounts to 13 amino acids. CDR3 region: CASSLGGRATTQY.

The CDR3 is CASTQTRTQPQHF. CDR3 nucleotides: TGTGCCAGCACCCAGACTAGGACTCAGCCCCAGCATTTT. The rearrangement links TRBV11-2 to TRBJ1-5; D is unclear. Per the germline V gene, CDR1 is SGHAT and CDR2 is FQNNGV. V lost 7 bases to trimming and J lost 6 bases, with 13 bases between them. CDR3 length: 13 residues.

J is TRBJ2-7 and V is TRBV20-1; D possibly corresponds to TRBD2 (5 bases). Trimming pared 4 bases from V and 0 bases from J, leaving 10 bases between. The CDR3 sequence is 13 residues long. Germline CDR1 reads DFQATT; CDR2 reads SNEGSKA (reference sequence). The CDR3 here is CSATDYSSYEQYV. CDR3 DNA: TGCAGTGCTACCGACTACAGCTCCTACGAGCAGTACGTC.

The chain employs TRBV15 and TRBJ1-5; tentatively, D is TRBD1 (6 bases). Germline CDR1 LNHNV, CDR2 YYDKDF (reference sequence). V was pared by 0 bases and J by 0 bases, with 12 bases between. The CDR3 spans 17 residues. The CDR3 loop is CATSRDFGGGSNQPQHF. The CDR3 nucleotides are TGTGCCACCAGCAGAGACTTTGGGGGCGGTAGCAATCAGCCCCAGCATTTT. The full variable domain, completed using reference TRBV15 and TRBJ1-5, is DAMVIQNPRYQVTQFGKPVTLSCSQTLNHNVMYWYQQKSSQAPKLLFHYYDKDFNNEADTPDNFQSRRPNTSFCFLDIRSPGLGDTAMYLCATSRDFGGGSNQPQHFGDGTRLSIL.

Of note for this clonotype: The final CDR3 position lacks the conserved phenylalanine or tryptophan, pointing to a likely read error. The DNA is omitted, as the CDR3 cannot be located on it reliably, and the CDR3 follows TCRdb's listing. V usage is TRBV7-8 and J usage is TRBJ2-5; the table's D call TRBD2 went unverified against the DNA. Germline values: CDR1 SGHVS, CDR2 FQNEAQ. The CDR3 sequence runs 14 residues, both termini included. The CDR3 here is CASSLAGGQETQYS.

This clonotype was picked up one time. The chain couples TRBV11-1 to TRBJ2-3; possibly TRBD2 for D (6 bases). The germline CDR1 and CDR2 sequences are SGHAT and FQDESV (reference sequence). This CDR3 comprises 14 residues. Trimming took off 6 bases at V and 6 bases at J, with 16 bases between the two ends. The CDR3 DNA is TGTGCCAGCAGTGATGGGGGGATCCCCGATACGCAGTATTTT. Translation: CASSDGGIPDTQYF.

Comments on this clonotype: An end of the junction differs from the germline gene, which may be a read error. The chain joins TRBV2 to TRBJ1-5, with D tentatively TRBD1 (5 bases). CDR1 is SNHLY and CDR2 is FYNNEI in the germline V gene. The CDR3 consists of 14 residues. In DNA form, the CDR3 reads TGTGCCAGCGGGGACGGGTGCACCGATACGCAGTATTTTTTT. Residues: CASGDGCTDTQYFF. The whole variable domain, remainder taken from reference TRBV2 and TRBJ1-5, is EPEVTQTPSHQVTQMGQEVILRCVPISNHLYFYWYRQILGQKVEFLVSFYNNEISEKSEIFDDQFSVERPDGSNFTLKIRSTKLEDSAMYFCASGDGCTDTQYFFGDGTRLSIL.

Points on this clonotype: The junction shows a germline mismatch at one end, possibly a read error. J is TRBJ1-5 and V is TRBV2; D possibly corresponds to TRBD1 (5 bases). The CDR3 loop spans 15 amino acids. From germline, CDR1 is SNHLY and CDR2 FYNNEI. CDR3 loop: CASSEGTTRTQPQHF. The CDR3 DNA is TGTGCCAGCAGCGAAGGGACCACCCGAACGCAGCCCCAGCATTTT.

V gene TRBV7-6 combines with J gene TRBJ2-2, with 7 bases fitting TRBD1. The V gene's germline CDR1 is SGHVS and CDR2 FNYEAQ. This CDR3 comprises 16 residues. V trimming: 1 base; J trimming: 14 bases; junction bases outside the gene matches: 16. The CDR3 protein is CASSLDVTGNTEALFF. The CDR3 DNA sequence: TGTGCCAGCAGCTTAGATGTGACAGGGAACACTGAAGCTCTGTTTTTT.

V gene TRBV7-2 combines with J gene TRBJ2-3; no firm D call. Germline V gives CDR1 SGHTA, CDR2 FQGNSA. The CDR3 loop spans 16 amino acids. Trimming removed 5 bases at V and 12 bases at J, with 27 bases between. CDR3 in DNA: TGTGCCAGCAGCGCAGGTTCTGGGTCACCCCTCCACTTTCAGTATTTT. Encoded protein: CASSAGSGSPLHFQYF.

This chain connects TRBV24-1 to TRBJ1-2, with D unresolved. The germline gives CDR1 KGHDR, CDR2 SFDVKD. V was clipped by 4 bases and J by 8 bases, with 7 bases between them. The CDR3 consists of 11 residues. CDR3 region: CATSDVGGYTF. CDR3 sequence (DNA): TGTGCCACCAGTGACGTAGGGGGCTACACCTTC.

About this clonotype itself: Since no conserved phenylalanine or tryptophan closes the CDR3, a read error is the likely cause. The DNA is omitted, as the CDR3 cannot be located on it reliably, and the CDR3 follows TCRdb's listing. The rearrangement links TRBV15 to TRBJ2-1; TRBD2, the table's D call, lacks a check against the DNA. The CDR3 has 16 amino acids, counting both end residues. CDR1 LNHNV and CDR2 YYDKDF come from the germline V gene (reference sequence). CDR3 region: CATSIQRSGGSDEQFG.